One sample yielded the 3 T cell receptor beta chains listed below, sequenced in a study of OX40 agonist ivuxolimab in advanced cancers. Libraries were prepared by immunoSEQ multiplex PCR; TCRdb keeps only in-frame clonotypes and omits some of them. The sample shows roughly 70,000 clones, approximately 87% of them seen only once. Material: CD4+ or CD8+ T cells sorted from blood, obtained in a trial of the OX40 agonist ivuxolimab. The origin of the receptors is an adult with an advanced solid tumor such as melanoma, head and neck, liver or kidney cancer.

This clone was recorded only once. The chain is built from TRBV11-2 and TRBJ1-5; 11 nucleotides line up with TRBD1. Germline CDR1 SGHAT, CDR2 FQNNGV. The CDR3 has 15 residues. After removal of 5 bases from V and 5 bases from J, the junction contained 5 bases not matched to a gene. The CDR3 sequence: CASSIGTGGYQPQHF. In DNA form, the CDR3 reads TGTGCCAGCAGCATTGGGACAGGGGGATATCAGCCCCAGCATTTT.

This rearrangement joins TRBV5-5 to TRBJ1-2; 7 bases align to TRBD1. J lost 7 bases, V lost 6 bases, and 9 bases had no gene match. The CDR3 is 13 amino acids. From germline, CDR1 is SGHKS and CDR2 YYEKEE (reference sequence). The CDR3 here is CASNIRGDTGYTF. The CDR3 nucleotides are TGTGCCAGCAACATCAGGGGGGACACTGGCTACACCTTC.

The table lists this clone with a few counts. The chain is built from TRBV28 and TRBJ2-7; TRBD1 aligns across 7 bases. The CDR3 contains 14 residues. Germline V gene sequence: CDR1 MDHEN, CDR2 SYDVKM. The junction had 10 bases not matched to a gene; V was cut back by 7 bases and J by 4 bases. The chain's CDR3 is CASTRAGGNYEQYF. The CDR3 nucleotides read TGTGCCAGCACCCGGGCAGGGGGAAATTACGAGCAGTACTTC.